This T cell receptor (beta chain) was sequenced in a study of beta chain features in type 1 diabetes. Notes on the study in general: Type 1 diabetes patients had moderately but significantly shorter TCRB CDR3s in all four CD4+ subsets.

J was trimmed by 2 bases and V by 7 bases; bases with no gene match: 8. This CDR3 region has 16 residues. CDR1 is MDHEN, CDR2 SYDVKM, per germline. This clone was seen only a few times. The antigen remains unidentified. Reverse transcription of all isolated RNA meant that expressed TCRB transcripts were sequenced. TCRdb's copy holds only in-frame clones and misses some; the assay was immunoSEQ multiplex PCR. The table has about 340,000 clones, 13% seen once. The sequence derives from a young woman with type 1 diabetes. The rearrangement links TRBV28 to TRBJ1-5; 10 bases align to TRBD1. The specimen was naive CD4+ T cells from blood. The CDR3 DNA is TGTGCCAGCATCCGACAGGGGGCGGTGGGCAATCAGCCCCAGCATTTT. As protein: CASIRQGAVGNQPQHF.